This T cell receptor (beta chain) was sequenced in a study of cytomegalovirus exposure and HLA in healthy donors. Trimming pared 5 bases from V and 14 bases from J, leaving 13 bases between. The CDR3 contains 11 residues. The germline CDR1 and CDR2 sequences are LNHDA and SQIVND (reference sequence). Details on this clone: Its cognate antigen is unknown.

Points from the study as a whole: For presence/absence analyses, sequencing depth was assumed to be roughly uniform across donors. What a later analysis showed was that several of the most significant clusters appeared linked to common viral pathogens. Per a prior analysis, the majority of TCR beta V segments were productive roughly 87% or roughly 30% of the time.

The PCR used 60 Vbeta and 13 Jbeta primers. Measured with immunoSEQ multiplex PCR; TCRdb has only the in-frame clones, and not every one. This sample has about 98,000 clones, with around 75% found just once. The sequence was collected from a man between 18 and 35 years old in good health and CMV-seropositive. The rearrangement joins TRBV19 to TRBJ2-4; D is possibly TRBD1 (5 bases). Sequences were obtained from PBMCs. CDR3 protein: CASSFRQSKYF. CDR3 in DNA: TGTGCCAGTAGTTTCCGACAGTCAAAGTACTTC.